The rows below give T cell receptor beta chains drawn from one sample of a study of beta chain features in type 1 diabetes. The table came from immunoSEQ multiplex PCR; TCRdb's copy has only in-frame clones and leaves some out. This table has around 100,000 clones, roughly 28% appearing once. The specimen was central memory CD4+ T cells from blood. These receptors were obtained from a woman younger than 35 with type 1 diabetes. The CDR3 runs from the conserved cysteine through the conserved F or W. A D gene is named only where the DNA matches it firmly. Only part of the rows carry a size: once, few, many, or a class if the clone is expanded.

TRBJ1-5 TRBV7-2 few NA TGTGCCAGCAGCTTAGTTCCGAGGGATCAGCCCCAGCATTTT CASSLVPRDQPQHF
TRBJ1-2 TRBV19 few NA TGTGCCAGTAGTATGAACGGGGGGTGGGATGGCTACACCTTC CASSMNGGWDGYTF
TRBJ1-2 TRBV2 NA NA TGTGCCAGCATCCGGACTCTGGCTGGCTACACCTTC CASIRTLAGYTF
TRBJ1-4 TRBV30 NA TRBD1 TGTGCCTGGAGTGTTAAGGACAGGGCTCAAAAACTGTTTTTT CAWSVKDRAQKLFF
TRBJ2-3 TRBV29-1 few TRBD1 TGCAGCGCCCGACAGGGGATGGGGACAGATACGCAGTATTTT CSARQGMGTDTQYF
TRBJ1-5 TRBV6-5 NA NA TGTGCCAGCAGCCCCCGGGGAGGACAGCCCCAGCATTTT CASSPRGGQPQHF
TRBJ1-4 TRBV2 NA NA TGTGCCAGCAGTGAAAGGGGGGAAAAACTGTTTTTT CASSERGEKLFF
TRBJ2-7 TRBV18 NA NA TGTGCCAGCTCACCAGGACTCTACGAGCAGTACTTC CASSPGLYEQYF
TRBJ1-3 TRBV5-1 few TRBD1 TGCGCCAGCAGGCCCGATACAGGGGACGGAAACACCATATATTTT CASRPDTGDGNTIYF
TRBJ2-4 TRBV27 few TRBD2 TGTGCCAGCAGTTTATCTGGGGCAACTAGCGGGGGGAACATTCAGTACTTC CASSLSGATSGGNIQYF
TRBJ1-1 TRBV28 NA TRBD1 TGTGCCAGCAGAGACAGGGGTCGGAACACTGAAGCTTTCTTT CASRDRGRNTEAFF
TRBJ2-3 TRBV30 few TRBD1 TGTGCCTGGAGTTTGGGACAGACGAGCACAGATACGCAGTATTTT CAWSLGQTSTDTQYF
TRBJ1-2 TRBV4-3 few NA TGCGCCAGCAGCCAAATTCTCGGCGGAAACTATGGCTACACCTTC CASSQILGGNYGYTF
TRBJ1-4 TRBV6-6 NA NA TGTGCCAGCAGTTACGATGGACAGCTGAATGAAAAACTGTTTTTT CASSYDGQLNEKLFF
TRBJ1-2 TRBV19 few TRBD1 TGTGCCAGTAGTATGGCGACAGGGGGCGACTATGGCTACACCTTC CASSMATGGDYGYTF
TRBJ2-3 TRBV5-1 NA NA TGCGCCAGCAGTTCCGGGACTAGCACAGATACGCAGTATTTT CASSSGTSTDTQYF
TRBJ2-3 TRBV19 NA NA TGTGCCAGTAGTACGAGCACAGATACGCAGTATTTT CASSTSTDTQYF
TRBJ2-3 TRBV29-1 NA NA TGCAGCGTTGAAAGGGGGGGCCCCCTCACAGATACGCAGTATTTT CSVERGGPLTDTQYF
TRBJ2-7 TRBV28 once TRBD2 TGTGCCAGCAGTACTCCTAGCGGAGGGCTCTACGAGCAGTACTTC CASSTPSGGLYEQYF
TRBJ2-1 TRBV28 NA NA TGTGCCAGCAGTTCGGGAGTAGGCTATGAGCAGTTCTTC CASSSGVGYEQFF
TRBJ1-5 TRBV29-1 few TRBD1 TGCAGCGTTCCTACTGGACAGGGAAGCAATCAGCCCCAGCATTTT CSVPTGQGSNQPQHF
TRBJ1-4 TRBV7-2 NA NA TGTGCCAGCAGCTTAGGGCGGGGCCAGGAACTGTTTTTT CASSLGRGQELFF
TRBJ2-7 TRBV28 NA TRBD1 TGTGCCAGCAGTCCAGCCGGGACAGGGGGCTGGGAGCAGTACTTC CASSPAGTGGWEQYF
TRBJ1-2 TRBV30 few TRBD1 TGTGCCTGGAGTTTCCAGGGGGACAGCGGCTACACCTTC CAWSFQGDSGYTF
TRBJ2-6 TRBV19 NA NA TGTGCCAGTAGTGGAGGCAGGGGTTCCTCTGGGGCCAACGTCCTGACTTTC CASSGGRGSSGANVLTF
TRBJ2-7 TRBV7-2 NA NA TGTGCCAGCAGCCGGACTCCAGGGGCCTTCGAGCAGTACTTC CASSRTPGAFEQYF
TRBJ2-1 TRBV18 NA NA TGTGCCAGCTCACGGGGAGTGGGGGGAGTCTCCTACAATGAGCAGTTCTTC CASSRGVGGVSYNEQFF
TRBJ1-5 TRBV6-1 NA TRBD1 TGTGCCAGCAGTCCCGACAGGGATCAGCCCCAGCATTTT CASSPDRDQPQHF
TRBJ2-5 TRBV18 NA TRBD2 TGTGCCAGCTCACCATCCGGGGGGGGAGAGACCCAGTACTTC CASSPSGGGETQYF
TRBJ2-1 TRBV18 NA TRBD1 TGTGCCAGCTCACCCGGGACAGGGCGGAATGAGCAGTTCTTC CASSPGTGRNEQFF
TRBJ2-7 TRBV7-3 NA NA TGTGCCAGCAGCTTAACGGGCGAGGGCGCCTACGAGCAGTACTTC CASSLTGEGAYEQYF
TRBJ2-1 TRBV14 few TRBD2 TGTGCCAGCAGCTCGCGTCCAACTAGCGGGAGTATCTTC CASSSRPTSGSIF
TRBJ2-3 TRBV28 NA NA TGTGCCAGCAGCTTCCGACAGCACGCAGATACGCAGTATTTT CASSFRQHADTQYF
TRBJ2-1 TRBV18 NA NA TGTGCCAGCTCATCCTCCGACACGCCCGCCGATGAGCAGTTCTTC CASSSSDTPADEQFF
TRBJ2-1 TRBV25-1 NA TRBD1 TGTGCCAGCAGTGATCCCACAGGGGTTTGGGATGAGCAGTTCTTC CASSDPTGVWDEQFF
TRBJ2-1 TRBV28 NA TRBD2 TGTGCCAGCAGTTCAACGACTAGCGGGCCTTCGGGGGGGTTCTTC CASSSTTSGPSGGFF
TRBJ2-1 TRBV11-3 few TRBD2 TGTGCCAGCAGCCCATCCCGACTAGCGGCTTACAATGAGCAGTTCTTC CASSPSRLAAYNEQFF
TRBJ2-1 TRBV19 few NA TGTGCCAGTAGTCTGGGCAGGGAGCAGTTCTTC CASSLGREQFF
TRBJ2-3 TRBV12-5 NA NA TGTGCTAGTGGTCTCGGGACACTACCCACAGATACGCAGTATTTT CASGLGTLPTDTQYF
TRBJ2-5 TRBV2 NA NA TGTGCCAGCAGTGGACAGCAAGAGACCCAGTACTTC CASSGQQETQYF
TRBJ1-2 TRBV11-2 few NA TGTGCCAGCACCTCCGGGCCGATTAGGGGTAATGGCTACACCTTC CASTSGPIRGNGYTF
TRBJ2-5 TRBV27 NA NA TGTGCCAGCAAACACCTCCAAGAGACCCAGTACTTC CASKHLQETQYF
TRBJ2-7 TRBV28 NA TRBD2 TGTGCCAGCAGTTTATGGGGGACTAGCGGGAGCTCCTACGAGCAGTACTTC CASSLWGTSGSSYEQYF
TRBJ2-7 TRBV28 NA TRBD2 TGTGCCAGCAGTTTATCATGGACTAGCGGGAGGGCCGGTGAGCAGTACTTC CASSLSWTSGRAGEQYF
TRBJ1-2 TRBV6-6 NA NA TGTGCCAGCAGTCGCCGGGGGGCGGGGGACTATGGCTACACCTTC CASSRRGAGDYGYTF
TRBJ1-2 TRBV18 few NA TGTGCCAGCTCCCCTCCGACCGGGAACTATGGCTACACCTTC CASSPPTGNYGYTF
TRBJ2-3 TRBV2 NA TRBD2 TGTGCCAGCAGTGGAGTACTAGCGGGAGGGCAATATACGCAGTATTTT CASSGVLAGGQYTQYF
TRBJ2-5 TRBV7-6 NA NA TGTGCCAGCAGCGTCTACAGGAAAACTCAAGAGACCCAGTACTTC CASSVYRKTQETQYF
TRBJ1-3 TRBV30 NA TRBD1 TGTGCCTGGGGACAGGGGGTCTCTGGAAACACCATATATTTT CAWGQGVSGNTIYF
TRBJ1-2 TRBV14 NA TRBD1 TGTGCCAGCAGCCAAGTGAGGGACAGGGGCGGCTACACCTTC CASSQVRDRGGYTF
TRBJ1-5 TRBV6-5 few TRBD1 TGTGCCAGCGCGACAGGGGATCAGCCCCAGCATTTT CASATGDQPQHF